The clone carrying this T cell receptor (beta chain) has only one observation. The antigen remains unidentified. This sample stems from a study of shared clonotypes between healthy human individuals. Once extracted for a subset, genomic DNA was divided evenly among several immunoSEQ plates. Replicate PCRs from sorted subsets contained 200 ng DNA, which is around 30,000 T cell genomes. Repertoires were generated with immunoSEQ multiplex PCR, while TCRdb's copy carries only in-frame clones and drops some. The table records about 1,500,000 clones, roughly 97% of them present only once. Study-wide results and limits: Non-shared clonotypes had lower generation probabilities than those shared by all four donors.

This CDR3 is built from 15 residues. V lost 5 bases and J 0 bases, leaving 10 bases between the germline ends. Germline CDR1 SGHTA, CDR2 FQGTGA. The chain links TRBV7-3 to TRBJ2-2; tentatively, D is TRBD1 (6 bases). The clonotype was recovered from a young man in good health. The specimen sequenced was naive CD4+ T cells sorted from blood. The subset was: CD45RA+ positively selected. The CDR3 loop reads CASSQGTPNTGELFF. CDR3 bases: TGTGCCAGCAGCCAAGGGACACCGAACACCGGGGAGCTGTTTTTT.